This T cell receptor delta chain was observed in a study of Vδ1+ human thymocytes. Regarding the study as a whole: Unlike peripheral blood Vdelta1+ controls, thymic delta-chain sequences included roughly 22% Vdelta2 and few Vdelta3. Highly polyclonal TRG and TRD repertoires with Gaussian CDR3 length distributions appeared in thymus.

CDR1 is TSWWSYY, CDR2 QGS, per germline. The CDR3 totals 24 residues. This clone was recorded a few times. Its target is unknown. The junction departs from the called germline gene at one end, perhaps through a read error. RNA was extracted from the cells and then reverse transcribed. Pooled V-gene forward primers with one constant-region reverse primer generated the CDR3 amplicons by multiplex PCR. TCRdb fed the multiplex PCR reads to CATT. This sample has about 25,000 delta-chain clones, with about 7.4% found just once. The chain joins TRDV1 to TRDJ1; perhaps TRDD3 as D (6 bases). The sequence derives from a girl under three years old who had congenital heart surgery. Sample: Vdelta1+ gamma-delta thymocytes from the thymus. Subset indicated: FACS-sorted CD3+ TCRalphabeta- TCRVdelta1+ TCRVdelta2- thymocytes. The CDR3 region has the DNA TGTGCTCTTGGGGAAGATCTCCCGCCCCCTTCTTCAATGGGGGGCCCCAAGTACACTGATAAACTCATCTTT. Protein product: CALGEDLPPPSSMGGPKYTDKLIF.